This passage covers 18 T cell receptor beta chains from one sample sequenced in a study of beta chain features in type 1 diabetes. Reverse transcribing all isolated RNA meant expressed TCRB transcripts were sequenced. Some clones are missing from TCRdb's copy, which holds only in-frame ones; the method was immunoSEQ multiplex PCR. The sample contains 240,000 or so clones, 27% of which appear only once. Source material: central memory CD4+ T cells from blood. These TCRs come from a man aged 25 to 45 in good health.

V and J are TRBV7-2 and TRBJ2-7, with 9 bases that match TRBD1. V trimming: 5 bases; J trimming: 7 bases; junction bases outside the gene matches: 9. This CDR3 spans 14 amino acids. Germline-derived CDR1 and CDR2 are SGHTA and FQGNSA. The CDR3 region is CASSKQGAQGEQYF. CDR3 DNA: TGTGCCAGCAGCAAACAGGGGGCCCAAGGTGAGCAGTACTTC.

J is TRBJ2-3 and V is TRBV7-2; D unclear. Trimming removed 6 bases from V and 5 bases from J, with 9 bases in between. The CDR3 is 12 amino acids. CDR1 is SGHTA, CDR2 FQGNSA, per germline. CDR3 sequence reads: CASSLSIDTQYF. The CDR3 coding sequence is TGTGCCAGCAGTTTGTCGATAGATACGCAGTATTTT.

The chain employs TRBV29-1 and TRBJ1-1; D might be TRBD1 (5 bases). This CDR3 is built from 13 residues. Germline V CDR1 and CDR2: SQVTM, ANQGSEA. The V end lost 5 bases, the J end lost 0 bases, and 10 bases lay between the germline ends. The CDR3 here is CSVQGRLNTEAFF. In DNA, the CDR3 is TGCAGCGTTCAGGGACGGTTGAACACTGAAGCTTTCTTT.

This clone has only a few counts. The V gene is TRBV29-1, the J gene TRBJ2-5; 7 nucleotides align to TRBD2. The CDR3 consists of 12 residues. The V segment lost 3 bases and the J segment 5 bases; nucleotides outside the gene matches: 3. From germline, CDR1 is SQVTM and CDR2 ANQGSEA. In nucleotides, the CDR3 is TGCAGCGTTGAGGGGGGGTATGAGACCCAGTACTTC. As protein: CSVEGGYETQYF.

The chain links TRBV7-2 to TRBJ2-6, with D unresolved. Deletions cut 5 bases from V and 4 bases from J, with 15 bases between. The CDR3 length is 16 residues. CDR1 and CDR2 (germline): SGHTA, FQGNSA. The CDR3 reads CASSPPYVSGANVLTF. CDR3 bases: TGTGCCAGCAGCCCGCCGTACGTCTCCGGGGCCAACGTCCTGACTTTC.

This chain connects TRBV6-5 to TRBJ2-3; D uncertain. The CDR3 sequence is 12 residues long. V was cut by 7 bases and J by 6 bases, with 11 bases left in between. The V gene's germline CDR1 is MNHEY and CDR2 SVGAGI. The DNA of the CDR3 is TGTGCCAGCACATCACCAAGGGATACGCAGTATTTT. Its translation: CASTSPRDTQYF.

The V and J genes are TRBV6-1 and TRBJ2-3, with D possibly being TRBD1 or TRBD2 (5 bases each). The germline V gene has CDR1 MNHNS and CDR2 SASEGT. The CDR3 spans 14 residues. V lost 6 bases and J lost 0, with 10 bases in between. The DNA for the CDR3 is TGTGCCAGCAGGGGACGGCTGAGCACAGATACGCAGTATTTT. This codes for CASRGRLSTDTQYF.

This clone was observed at least ten times. The rearrangement uses TRBV15 and TRBJ2-5, with 9 bases that match TRBD1. After removal of 4 bases from V and 5 bases from J, the junction contained 8 bases not matched to a gene. The CDR3 consists of 15 residues. The germline gives CDR1 LNHNV, CDR2 YYDKDF (reference sequence). The DNA of the CDR3 is TGTGCCACCAGCACCCGGGACAGGGCGTGGGAGACCCAGTACTTC. It is translated as CATSTRDRAWETQYF.

The chain couples TRBV14 to TRBJ2-2, with 7 bases fitting TRBD1. V shed 0 bases and J 5 bases; nucleotides not matched to a gene: 3. Germline assignment: CDR1 SGHDN and CDR2 FVKESK. The CDR3 sequence is 15 residues long. CDR3 loop: CASSQEQGWTGELFF. CDR3 sequence (DNA): TGTGCCAGCAGCCAAGAACAGGGGTGGACCGGGGAGCTGTTTTTT.

The chain combines TRBV15 with TRBJ1-1; D uncertain. From germline, CDR1 is LNHNV and CDR2 YYDKDF (reference sequence). The CDR3 consists of 13 residues. V was shortened by 3 bases and J by 1 base, with 6 bases between the two germline ends. CDR3 bases: TGTGCCACCAGCAGCCCGGAGAACACTGAAGCTTTCTTT. Translated, it gives CATSSPENTEAFF.

The DNA for the CDR3 is TGCGCCAGCAGCCCGACGGACAGGGAAGGGCAGTACTTC. Its protein is CASSPTDREGQYF. The rearrangement joins TRBV4-3 to TRBJ2-7; 8 bases agree with TRBD1. Trimming removed 4 bases from V and 9 bases from J; junction bases left unmatched: 8. Germline V gene lookup returns CDR1 LGHNA and CDR2 YSLEER. This CDR3 contains 13 residues.

The chain carries TRBV13 and TRBJ2-2; D tentatively fits TRBD1 or TRBD2 (5 bases each). V gave up 4 bases and J gave up 4 bases, with 16 bases separating them. The germline CDR1 and CDR2 sequences are PRHDT and FYEKMQ (reference sequence). This CDR3 has 16 amino acids. The CDR3 sequence is CASSWARQRPTGELFF. As DNA, the CDR3 is TGTGCCAGCAGCTGGGCTAGACAGCGGCCCACCGGGGAGCTGTTTTTT.

The V gene is TRBV30, the J gene TRBJ2-5, with D possibly matching TRBD2 (5 bases). V shed 1 base and J shed 5 bases, with 8 bases lying between them. This CDR3 is built from 12 residues. Germline V lookup: CDR1 GTSNPN, CDR2 SVGIG (reference sequence). The CDR3 coding sequence is TGTGCCTGGAGTGAGCGGCGGGAGACCCAGTACTTC. Translating it yields CAWSERRETQYF.

The rearrangement joins TRBV5-1 to TRBJ1-1; no clear D gene. V lost 5 bases to trimming and J lost 0 bases, with 8 bases between them. This CDR3 is 13 amino acids long. Germline CDR1 and CDR2: SGHRS and YFSETQ. The chain's CDR3 is CASRGNMNTEAFF. CDR3 DNA sequence: TGCGCCAGCAGAGGGAACATGAACACTGAAGCTTTCTTT. The variable domain in full, with the rest retrieved from reference TRBV5-1 and TRBJ1-1, is KAGVTQTPRYLIKTRGQQVTLSCSPISGHRSVSWYQQTPGQGLQFLFEYFSETQRNKGNFPGRFSGRQFSNSRSEMNVSTLELGDSALYLCASRGNMNTEAFFGQGTRLTVV.

Only a few counts were recorded for this clone. This sequence joins TRBV7-2 and TRBJ1-5; 10 bases line up with TRBD1. The ends lost 5 bases at V and 7 bases at J; junction bases unmatched: 2. Germline V gene lookup returns CDR1 SGHTA and CDR2 FQGNSA. The CDR3 spans 13 residues. CDR3 in amino acids: CASSMDRGQPQHF. CDR3 coding DNA: TGTGCCAGCAGCATGGACAGGGGGCAGCCCCAGCATTTT.

V usage is TRBV15 and J usage is TRBJ1-5, with a weak D call TRBD1 (5 bases). This CDR3 has 17 residues. Per germline, CDR1 LNHNV and CDR2 YYDKDF (reference sequence). V lost 0 bases and J 6 bases, leaving 18 bases between the germline ends. The CDR3 sequence: CATSRDGQTVTGQPQHF. DNA for the CDR3: TGTGCCACCAGCAGAGATGGCCAGACAGTGACGGGTCAGCCCCAGCATTTT.

About this clone itself: In the same sample, other DNA sequences code for this CDR3. This chain links TRBV29-1 with TRBJ1-1; TRBD1 might be the D (6 bases). This CDR3 region has 11 residues. Germline CDR1 SQVTM, CDR2 ANQGSEA. With 5 bases removed from V and 3 bases from J, the gap between germline ends came to 7 bases. As DNA, the CDR3 is TGCAGCGTTTCAGGGGACACTGAAGCTTTCTTT. Protein sequence: CSVSGDTEAFF.

This clone has just a few counts. The V gene is TRBV2, the J gene TRBJ2-3; 8 bases align to TRBD2. This CDR3 has 16 residues. The J segment lost 2 bases and the V segment lost 2 bases, leaving 6 bases of the junction unmatched. Germline V lookup: CDR1 SNHLY, CDR2 FYNNEI. The CDR3 is CASSESSGTHTDTQYF. The DNA for the CDR3 is TGTGCCAGCAGTGAAAGTAGCGGGACCCACACAGATACGCAGTATTTT.